These 10 T cell receptor beta chains came from one sample sequenced in a study of blood T cell repertoires in COVID-19. The method was immunoSEQ multiplex PCR; TCRdb's version includes in-frame clones alone and lacks a portion of them. Of over 110,000 clones in the sample, roughly 80% were seen once. Sequencing was carried out using peripheral blood. These receptors originate from a man between 65 and 80 years old who had recovered from COVID-19.

This chain uses TRBV6-2 or TRBV6-3 with TRBJ2-3; TRBD2 aligns across 9 bases. The germline gives CDR1 MNHEY, CDR2 SVGEGT. V shed 2 bases, J shed 3 bases, and the junction held 12 bases outside the gene matches. The CDR3 loop spans 18 amino acids. CDR3 in amino acids: CASSYPRITSGRTDTQYF. CDR3 nucleotide sequence: TGTGCCAGCAGTTACCCGAGAATTACGAGCGGGAGGACAGATACGCAGTATTTT.

This clone has just a few counts. The chain links TRBV7-2 to TRBJ1-3; no clear D. Trimming stripped 3 bases from V and 1 base from J, with 10 bases between. The CDR3 loop spans 15 amino acids. In germline, CDR1 is SGHTA, CDR2 FQGNSA. CDR3 nucleotide sequence: TGTGCCAGCAGCTTTGGGCCTTCTTCTGGAAACACCATATATTTT. Protein: CASSFGPSSGNTIYF.

This chain connects TRBV27 to TRBJ2-3; 7 nucleotides line up with TRBD2. This CDR3 comprises 15 residues. Germline V lookup: CDR1 MNHEY, CDR2 SMNVEV (reference sequence). Trimming removed 4 bases from V and 5 bases from J; junction bases left unmatched: 9. The CDR3 region has the DNA TGTGCCAGCAGTTCTCGGCCCGCGGGGGTAGATACGCAGTATTTT. Protein sequence: CASSSRPAGVDTQYF.

This clone was recorded once. V usage is TRBV13 and J usage is TRBJ2-1; D is uncertain. Trimming shortened V by 5 bases and J by 5 bases, and 7 bases separated the two germline ends. This CDR3 is 12 amino acids long. Germline loops: CDR1 PRHDT, CDR2 FYEKMQ (reference sequence). The CDR3 sequence is CASSPVNNEQFF. CDR3 in DNA: TGTGCCAGCAGCCCCGTTAACAATGAGCAGTTCTTC. Full variable domain (missing parts from reference TRBV13 and TRBJ2-1): AAGVIQSPRHLIKEKRETATLKCYPIPRHDTVYWYQQGPGQDPQFLISFYEKMQSDKGSIPDRFSAQQFSDYHSELNMSSLELGDSALYFCASSPVNNEQFFGPGTRLTVL.

CDR3: CASSLTSGRGRSYEQYF. CDR3 bases: TGTGCCAGCAGCTTGACTAGCGGGAGAGGTAGATCCTACGAGCAGTACTTC. The chain carries TRBV5-6 and TRBJ2-7; 11 bases map to TRBD2. Losses at the gene ends were 1 base for V and 1 base for J; bases not matched to a gene: 7. CDR3 size: 17 residues. Germline CDR1 reads SGHDT; CDR2 reads YYEEEE.

This chain connects TRBV6-5 to TRBJ1-6, with 7 nucleotides matching TRBD1. The CDR3 contains 16 residues. Germline loops: CDR1 MNHEY, CDR2 SVGAGI. V dropped 0 bases and J dropped 8; count of bases not matched to a gene: 7. This chain's CDR3 is CASSYSIPDRDSPLHF. The CDR3 region has the DNA TGTGCCAGCAGTTACTCGATCCCCGACAGGGATTCACCCCTCCACTTT.

This clone was found once. V gene TRBV10-2 combines with J gene TRBJ2-2; 11 bases match TRBD2. The V and J ends lost 3 bases and 6 bases, in that order; junction bases with no gene match: 0. In germline, CDR1 is WSHSY, CDR2 SAAADI. This CDR3 has 14 amino acids. This CDR3 is CASSELAGAGELFF. Here the CDR3 DNA reads TGCGCCAGCAGTGAACTAGCGGGAGCCGGGGAGCTGTTTTTT.

The chain has TRBV19 and TRBJ2-7, with TRBD1 matching over 10 bases. The ends lost 0 bases at V and 2 bases at J; junction bases unmatched: 1. The CDR3 sequence is 15 residues long. Germline loops: CDR1 LNHDA, CDR2 SQIVND (reference sequence). The CDR3 region has the DNA TGTGCCAGTAGTATAGAAGGGACAGGGGCCTACGAGCAGTACTTC. This sequence encodes CASSIEGTGAYEQYF.

V gene TRBV4-1 combines with J gene TRBJ1-4; tentative D call: TRBD1 (5 bases). This CDR3 has 16 amino acids. V gave up 1 base and J gave up 7 bases, with 16 bases separating them. The germline V gene has CDR1 MGHRA and CDR2 YSYEKL. CDR3 in DNA: TGCGCCAGCAGCCAAGTGGGTTCAGGGCGGGGTGAAAAACTGTTTTTT. Protein product: CASSQVGSGRGEKLFF.

The V gene is TRBV4-1, the J gene TRBJ2-1; TRBD2 might be the D (5 bases). The V gene's germline CDR1 is MGHRA and CDR2 YSYEKL. The CDR3 is 14 residues long. The V gene lost 2 bases and the J gene lost 5 bases, with 10 bases spanning the gap. The CDR3 region has the DNA TGCGCCAGCAGCCAACTTGACTATGACAATGAGCAGTTCTTC. It codes for CASSQLDYDNEQFF.